A single sample is the source of the 23 T cell receptor beta chains below, sequenced in a study of blood T cells in healthy people across ages. A sample-barcoded 5' primer and a J-beta primer mix were used in a second PCR of roughly 6 to 11 cycles. From the 5' RACE reads, TCRdb called clonotypes with MiXCR, one entry per CDR3 protein. This sample has some 1,000,000 distinct CDR3 sequences; around 25% occur once, and the top ten carry around 0.75%. The same data also contributed to another study, on T cells of mothers and their children.

Material for sequencing was blood. These receptors came from a girl aged 2-10 years in good health.

This clonotype appeared a few times. The rearrangement joins TRBV4-3 to TRBJ2-1; 10 bases match TRBD2. Germline lookup yields CDR1 LGHNA and CDR2 YSLEER. V gave up 0 bases and J gave up 9 bases; unmatched junction bases: 5. The CDR3 runs 15 residues. The CDR3 nucleotides read TGCGCCAGCAGCCAAGACCGAGCGGGGGGGCCTGAGCAGTTCTTC. This gives the protein CASSQDRAGGPEQFF.

The chain employs TRBV5-6 and TRBJ2-5; no clear D gene. V shed 4 bases and J shed 3 bases, with 10 bases lying between them. The germline CDR1 and CDR2 sequences are SGHDT and YYEEEE. The CDR3 extends over 13 amino acids. CDR3 nucleotides: TGTGCCAGCAGCCACGGTTCGGAAGAGACCCAGTACTTC. Encoded protein: CASSHGSEETQYF.

The chain recombines TRBV12-3 or TRBV12-4 with TRBJ2-3, with D unresolved. CDR3 size: 16 residues. V was clipped by 4 bases and J by 3 bases, with 17 bases between them. CDR3 loop: CASSSNGPLWTDTQYF. In nucleotides, the CDR3 is TGTGCCAGCAGTTCGAACGGGCCCCTGTGGACAGATACGCAGTATTTT.

This clonotype was observed a handful of times. This chain joins TRBV29-1 and TRBJ2-2; D is uncertain. Between the trimmed V and J ends, which lost 5 bases and 0 bases, there was a span of 7 bases. Germline V gene sequence: CDR1 SQVTM, CDR2 ANQGSEA. The CDR3 length is 13 residues. CDR3 sequence (DNA): TGCAGCGTTATGGACCCGAACACCGGGGAGCTGTTTTTT. It is translated as CSVMDPNTGELFF.

V is TRBV6-1 and J is TRBJ2-5; D might be TRBD2 (6 bases). Gene TRBJ2-7 matches the end of the DNA better, so the J call may be wrong. The germline gives CDR1 MNHNS, CDR2 SASEGT. The CDR3 has 15 residues. CDR3 coding DNA: TGTGCCAGCAGTGAATTGGGGGGATCCACCTACGAGCAGTACTTC. Its translation: CASSELGGSTYEQYF.

V is TRBV9 and J is TRBJ2-1; D unclear. The CDR3 runs 14 residues. In germline, CDR1 is SGDLS, CDR2 YYNGEE. The V and J ends lost 4 bases and 6 bases respectively, with 14 bases between them. CDR3 loop: CASSPGALPNEQFF. The CDR3 coding sequence is TGTGCCAGCAGCCCGGGTGCTCTCCCCAATGAGCAGTTCTTC.

This chain connects TRBV28 to TRBJ1-1; 7 bases agree with TRBD1. The V gene's germline CDR1 is MDHEN and CDR2 SYDVKM. The CDR3 runs to 17 residues. V dropped 5 bases and J dropped 3; count of bases not matched to a gene: 15. The CDR3 sequence: CASSINRGRGGDTEAFF. CDR3 bases: TGTGCCAGCAGTATCAACAGGGGACGGGGGGGAGACACTGAAGCTTTCTTT.

The table lists this clonotype with a few counts. The CDR3 protein is CASSQGPTGGEETQYF. Here the CDR3 DNA reads TGCGCCAGCAGCCAAGGGCCGACAGGGGGCGAAGAGACCCAGTACTTC. This chain uses TRBV4-3 with TRBJ2-5; 10 bases are a match to TRBD1. Germline values: CDR1 LGHNA, CDR2 YSLEER. V gave up 1 base and J gave up 3 bases; unmatched junction bases: 5. The CDR3 contains 16 residues.

V usage is TRBV19 and J usage is TRBJ2-1, with D tentatively TRBD1 or TRBD2 (6 bases each). The germline V gene encodes CDR1 LNHDA and CDR2 SQIVND (reference sequence). Deletions cut 5 bases from V and 7 bases from J, with 18 bases between. The CDR3 loop spans 15 amino acids. CDR3 sequence reads: CASSSSGAFGNEQFF. Written as DNA, the CDR3 is TGTGCCAGTAGTTCCTCGGGGGCTTTTGGTAATGAGCAGTTCTTC. Looking up the rest from reference TRBV19 and TRBJ2-1 gives the full variable domain: DGGITQSPKYLFRKEGQNVTLSCEQNLNHDAMYWYRQDPGQGLRLIYYSQIVNDFQKGDIAEGYSVSREKKESFPLTVTSAQKNPTAFYLCASSSSGAFGNEQFFGPGTRLTVL.

The chain employs TRBV12-5 and TRBJ2-5, with D maybe TRBD1 (5 bases). With the DNA end fitting TRBJ2-7 better, the J assignment may be wrong. Germline assignment: CDR1 LGHNT and CDR2 FRNRAP. This CDR3 comprises 15 residues. Here the CDR3 DNA reads TGTGCTAGTGGTTTGGACGTAGACAGTTCCTACGAGCAGTACTTC. Translation gives CASGLDVDSSYEQYF.

This clonotype was found a few times. The gene calls are TRBV5-6 and TRBJ2-2; possibly TRBD1 for D (6 bases). This CDR3 spans 14 amino acids. The V end lost 4 bases, the J end lost 9 bases, and 16 bases lay between the germline ends. Germline V gives CDR1 SGHDT, CDR2 YYEEEE. This chain's CDR3 is CASSHGTSFRELFF. DNA for the CDR3: TGTGCCAGCAGCCACGGGACATCGTTCCGGGAGCTGTTTTTT.

This clonotype was picked up a small number of times. The V gene is TRBV24-1, the J gene TRBJ2-2; a weak D match, TRBD2 (6 bases). Germline V gene lookup returns CDR1 KGHDR and CDR2 SFDVKD. The CDR3 is 11 amino acids. V was trimmed by 4 bases and J by 13 bases, leaving 9 bases between them. The CDR3 coding sequence is TGTGCCACCAGTGAGGAGGGTAGGCTGTTTTTT. Translated: CATSEEGRLFF.

In this sample, this clonotype turned up a few times. The V call is TRBV19, the J call TRBJ2-6; TRBD1 matches 8 bases. The CDR3 loop spans 20 amino acids. The germline V gene encodes CDR1 LNHDA and CDR2 SQIVND (reference sequence). The ends lost 5 bases at V and 1 base at J; junction bases unmatched: 16. CDR3 DNA: TGTGCCAGTAGTGGGGGGACAGGCAGGGGGAGTGTATCTGGGGCCAACGTCCTGACTTTC. Protein: CASSGGTGRGSVSGANVLTF.

This clonotype has more than one count but fewer than ten. V usage is TRBV7-9 and J usage is TRBJ1-2, with a tentative D call TRBD1 (6 bases). The CDR3 has 14 residues. Trimming shortened V by 5 bases and J by 4 bases, and 14 bases separated the two germline ends. CDR1 is SEHNR, CDR2 FQNEAQ, per germline (reference sequence). The CDR3 DNA sequence: TGTGCCAGCAGCCCTCAACCGGACAGCTATGGCTACACCTTC. Protein: CASSPQPDSYGYTF.

This clonotype has only a few counts. J is TRBJ2-1 and V is TRBV28; tentatively, D is TRBD2 (6 bases). V was trimmed by 5 bases and J by 6 bases, leaving 17 bases between them. The germline gives CDR1 MDHEN, CDR2 SYDVKM. CDR3 size: 15 residues. CDR3 nucleotides: TGTGCCAGCAGTCCCTATCCGGCGGGGTCCAATGAGCAGTTCTTC. It is translated as CASSPYPAGSNEQFF.

The gene calls are TRBV6-2 or TRBV6-3 and TRBJ2-5; a weak D match, TRBD1 (6 bases). Near its end, the DNA agrees better with TRBJ2-7, so the J call may be wrong. Germline values: CDR1 MNHEY, CDR2 SVGEGT. The length of the CDR3 is 13 residues. The chain's CDR3 is CASRNRAWDEQYF. For the CDR3, the DNA is TGTGCCAGCAGGAACAGGGCTTGGGACGAGCAGTACTTC.

V and J are TRBV6-1 and TRBJ2-1; 7 positions match TRBD1. V lost 7 bases and J lost 3; bases outside the gene matches: 9. Germline CDR1 and CDR2: MNHNS and SASEGT. The CDR3 length is 15 residues. CDR3 bases: TGTGCCAGCATTAGAAGGGGGCTGAGCTACAATGAGCAGTTCTTC. Translation gives CASIRRGLSYNEQFF.

V gene TRBV9 combines with J gene TRBJ2-4, with 10 nucleotides matching TRBD1. With 2 bases clipped from V and 0 bases from J, the junction kept 8 bases outside the gene matches. This CDR3 has 18 amino acids. Germline V gives CDR1 SGDLS, CDR2 YYNGEE. The DNA of the CDR3 is TGTGCCAGCAGCGTTACCGGGACAGGGGATATAGCCAAAAACATTCAGTACTTC. This encodes CASSVTGTGDIAKNIQYF.

The chain couples TRBV19 to TRBJ2-1; tentative D call: TRBD2 (7 bases). Germline CDR1 reads LNHDA; CDR2 reads SQIVND (reference sequence). The V and J ends lost 0 bases and 8 bases respectively, with 17 bases between them. CDR3 length: 16 residues. In nucleotides, the CDR3 is TGTGCCAGTAGTATAGACCATTTTGGGGGGGCCTATGAGCAGTTCTTC. Translation: CASSIDHFGGAYEQFF.

This clonotype was counted only a few times. J is TRBJ2-2 and V is TRBV11-1; D not resolved. V was shortened by 5 bases and J by 1 base, with 5 bases between the two germline ends. The V gene's germline CDR1 is SGHAT and CDR2 FQDESV (reference sequence). CDR3 length: 13 amino acids. CDR3 nucleotides: TGTGCCAGCAGCATCTGGAACACCGGGGAGCTGTTTTTT. It encodes CASSIWNTGELFF.

The DNA of the CDR3 is TGTGCCACCAGTGATTTCCGGGCCCCCAGCACAGATACGCAGTATTTT. Translated, it gives CATSDFRAPSTDTQYF. The rearrangement uses TRBV24-1 and TRBJ2-3; D gene unclear. The germline CDR1 and CDR2 sequences are KGHDR and SFDVKD. The CDR3 is made up of 16 amino acids. V was clipped by 1 base and J by 0 bases, with 10 bases between them.

The chain joins TRBV6-1 to TRBJ1-1; D is possibly TRBD1 (5 bases). CDR1 is MNHNS, CDR2 SASEGT, per germline. The V and J ends lost 7 bases and 6 bases respectively, with 18 bases between them. The CDR3 consists of 14 residues. Here the CDR3 reads CASTQGSGVSEAFF. The CDR3 DNA reads as TGTGCCAGCACCCAGGGAAGCGGCGTATCTGAAGCTTTCTTT.

This chain links TRBV6-5 with TRBJ1-6; D gene ambiguous. Germline V lookup: CDR1 MNHEY, CDR2 SVGAGI. CDR3 length equals 17 residues. V lost 2 bases to trimming and J lost 0 bases, with 11 bases between them. The CDR3 sequence is CASSYGVASSYNSPLHF. CDR3 DNA sequence: TGTGCCAGCAGTTACGGGGTAGCCAGCTCCTATAATTCACCCCTCCACTTT.